This T cell receptor beta chain was sequenced in a study of blood T cell repertoires in COVID-19. V lost 3 bases and J lost 5, with 13 bases in between. Germline-derived CDR1 and CDR2 are LNHDA and SQIVND (reference sequence). CDR3 size: 14 residues. Here immunoSEQ multiplex PCR was the method, and the copy in TCRdb shows in-frame clones only, minus some. Of 75,000 or so clones listed, 84% are singletons. V gene TRBV19 combines with J gene TRBJ1-1; D uncertain. The sequencing input was peripheral blood. The source is a man in his forties or fifties with acute or convalescent COVID-19. The CDR3: CASSIGNRGTEAFF. The CDR3 nucleotides are TGTGCCAGTAGTATCGGAAATCGGGGAACTGAAGCTTTCTTT.